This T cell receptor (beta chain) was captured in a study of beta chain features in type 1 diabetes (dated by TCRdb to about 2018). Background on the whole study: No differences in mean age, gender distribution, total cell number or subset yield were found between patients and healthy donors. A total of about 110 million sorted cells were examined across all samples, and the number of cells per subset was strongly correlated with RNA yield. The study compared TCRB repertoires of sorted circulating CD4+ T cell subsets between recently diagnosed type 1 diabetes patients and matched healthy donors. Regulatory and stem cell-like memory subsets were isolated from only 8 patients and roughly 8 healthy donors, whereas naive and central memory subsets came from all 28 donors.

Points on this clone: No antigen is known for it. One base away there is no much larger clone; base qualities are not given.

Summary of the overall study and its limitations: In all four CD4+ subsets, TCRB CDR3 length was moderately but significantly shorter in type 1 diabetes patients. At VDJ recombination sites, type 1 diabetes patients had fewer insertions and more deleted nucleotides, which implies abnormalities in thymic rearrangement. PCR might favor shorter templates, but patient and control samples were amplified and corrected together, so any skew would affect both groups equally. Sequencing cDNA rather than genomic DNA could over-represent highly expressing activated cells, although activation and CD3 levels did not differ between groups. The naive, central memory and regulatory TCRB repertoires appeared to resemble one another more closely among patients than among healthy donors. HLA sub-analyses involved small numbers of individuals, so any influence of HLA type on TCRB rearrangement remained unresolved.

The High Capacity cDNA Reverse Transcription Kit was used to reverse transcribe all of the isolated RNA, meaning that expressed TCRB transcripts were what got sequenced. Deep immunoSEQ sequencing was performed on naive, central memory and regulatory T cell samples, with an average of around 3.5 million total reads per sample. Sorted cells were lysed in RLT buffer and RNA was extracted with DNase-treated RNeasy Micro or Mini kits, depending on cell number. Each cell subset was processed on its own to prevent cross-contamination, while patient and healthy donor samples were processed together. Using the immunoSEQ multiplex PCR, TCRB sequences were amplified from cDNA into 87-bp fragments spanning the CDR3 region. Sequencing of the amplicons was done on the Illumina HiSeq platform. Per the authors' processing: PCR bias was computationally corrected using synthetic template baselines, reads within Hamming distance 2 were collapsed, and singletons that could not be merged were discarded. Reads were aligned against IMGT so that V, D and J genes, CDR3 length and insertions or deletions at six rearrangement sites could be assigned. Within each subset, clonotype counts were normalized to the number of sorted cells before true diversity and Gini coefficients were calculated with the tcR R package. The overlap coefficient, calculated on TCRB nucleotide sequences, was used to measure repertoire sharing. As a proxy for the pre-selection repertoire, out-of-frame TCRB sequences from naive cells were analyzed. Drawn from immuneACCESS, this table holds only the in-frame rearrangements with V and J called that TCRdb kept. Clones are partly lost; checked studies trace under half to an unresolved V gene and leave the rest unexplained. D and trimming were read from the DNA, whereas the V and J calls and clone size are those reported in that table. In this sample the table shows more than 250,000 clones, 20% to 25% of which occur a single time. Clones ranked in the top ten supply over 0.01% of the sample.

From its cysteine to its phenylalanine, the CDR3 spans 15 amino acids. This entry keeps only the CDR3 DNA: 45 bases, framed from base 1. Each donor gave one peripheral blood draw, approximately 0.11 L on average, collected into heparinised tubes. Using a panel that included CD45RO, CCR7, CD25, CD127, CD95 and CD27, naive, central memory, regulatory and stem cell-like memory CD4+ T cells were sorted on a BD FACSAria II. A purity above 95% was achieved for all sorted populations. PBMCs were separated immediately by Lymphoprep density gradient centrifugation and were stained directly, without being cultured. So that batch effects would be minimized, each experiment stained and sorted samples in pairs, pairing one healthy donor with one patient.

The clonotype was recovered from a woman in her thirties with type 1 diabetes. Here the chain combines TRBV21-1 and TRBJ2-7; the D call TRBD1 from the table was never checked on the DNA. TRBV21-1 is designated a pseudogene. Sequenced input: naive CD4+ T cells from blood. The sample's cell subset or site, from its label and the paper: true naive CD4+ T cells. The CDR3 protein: CASRIDRDRAYEQYF. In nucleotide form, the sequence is TGTGCCAGCAGGATTGACCGGGACAGGGCTTACGAGCAGTACTTC.